The clone carrying this TCR beta chain showed up just a few times. Its antigen is unknown. Looked up from germline, CDR1 is KGHDR and CDR2 is SFDVKD. V lost 4 bases to trimming and J lost 12 bases; unmatched junction nucleotides: 7. This CDR3 is 12 amino acids long. The source material, RNA transcripts, was used to amplify TCR beta CDR3 regions. Initially, a first-round RT-PCR of the TCR CDR3 employed the HTBI primer set. One entry per CDR3 protein results from TCRdb running MiXCR on the multiplex PCR reads. The repertoire includes around 690,000 distinct CDR3 sequences, less than 25% of them detected once, and 34% sits in the top ten. This specimen comes from a study of T cells in Graves' hyperthyroidism and ophthalmopathy. General observations from the study: Separation of ophthalmopathy from stable hyperthyroidism was achieved by a 13 V-J model.

Active moderate-to-severe ophthalmopathy, Clinical Activity Score at least 3, NOSPECS at least 4, under 3 months' duration. Exclusion followed for patients with uncontrolled infection, other autoimmune disease, pregnancy or lactation. The J gene is TRBJ1-2, the V gene TRBV24-1, with 7 nucleotides matching TRBD1. Sequencing was done on a sample of blood. This clonotype was sampled from a man younger than 45 with Graves' ophthalmopathy. CDR3 protein: CATSDIGQAHTF. CDR3 bases: TGTGCCACCAGTGACATTGGACAGGCCCACACCTTC.